Below are 23 T cell receptor beta chains sequenced from a single sample in a study of cytomegalovirus exposure and HLA in healthy donors. The assay was immunoSEQ multiplex PCR, and TCRdb's table has in-frame clones only and misses some. The sample records approximately 170,000 clones, roughly 80% being singletons. The material sequenced was PBMCs. These TCRs come from a man aged 25-40 years in good health and CMV-seropositive.

The chain carries TRBV19 and TRBJ1-5; maybe TRBD1 (5 bases). Trimming removed 5 bases from V and 7 bases from J, with 15 bases in between. Germline V gene sequence: CDR1 LNHDA, CDR2 SQIVND (reference sequence). CDR3 size: 14 residues. CDR3 residues: CASSLGQGRQPQHF. CDR3 DNA: TGTGCCAGTAGTCTAGGTCAGGGAAGGCAGCCCCAGCATTTT. The variable domain in full, with the rest retrieved from reference TRBV19 and TRBJ1-5, is DGGITQSPKYLFRKEGQNVTLSCEQNLNHDAMYWYRQDPGQGLRLIYYSQIVNDFQKGDIAEGYSVSREKKESFPLTVTSAQKNPTAFYLCASSLGQGRQPQHFGDGTRLSIL.

This chain connects TRBV9 to TRBJ1-5; D gene ambiguous. From germline, CDR1 is SGDLS and CDR2 YYNGEE. The length of the CDR3 is 14 residues. V gave up 2 bases and J gave up 9 bases, with 15 bases separating them. CDR3 sequence: CASSVAQIPGPQHF. In DNA form, the CDR3 reads TGTGCCAGCAGCGTCGCACAAATCCCGGGGCCCCAGCATTTT.

The chain recombines TRBV2 with TRBJ2-1; the match to TRBD2 covers 8 bases. In germline, CDR1 is SNHLY, CDR2 FYNNEI. The J segment lost 4 bases and the V segment lost 4 bases, leaving 6 bases of the junction unmatched. The CDR3 contains 15 residues. CDR3 coding DNA: TGTGCCAGCAGTGCCGCGGGGGGCGCGTACAATGAGCAGTTCTTC. Translated: CASSAAGGAYNEQFF.

The rearrangement uses TRBV9 and TRBJ2-7; 7 bases are a match to TRBD2. Losses at the gene ends were 4 bases for V and 1 base for J; bases not matched to a gene: 8. The germline V gene has CDR1 SGDLS and CDR2 YYNGEE. This CDR3 spans 15 amino acids. DNA of the CDR3: TGTGCCAGCAGCCCCCGGGACTATCCTTCCTACGAGCAGTACTTC. Translation: CASSPRDYPSYEQYF.

The chain combines TRBV9 with TRBJ2-3, with 12 bases matching TRBD2. Trimming cost V 1 base and J 5 bases; bases outside gene matches: 14. Looked up from germline, CDR1 is SGDLS and CDR2 is YYNGEE. CDR3 length equals 19 residues. CDR3 sequence reads: CASSVFGLAGGASRDTQYF. CDR3 DNA: TGTGCCAGCAGCGTATTTGGGCTAGCGGGGGGGGCCTCCAGAGATACGCAGTATTTT.

CDR3 sequence reads: CASSLGPRQGADTQYF. Written as DNA, the CDR3 is TGTGCCAGCAGCTTAGGTCCTCGACAGGGAGCAGATACGCAGTATTTT. The chain joins TRBV7-9 to TRBJ2-3; 7 bases map to TRBD1. The ends lost 1 base at V and 4 bases at J; junction bases unmatched: 8. The CDR3 sequence is 16 residues long. The germline gives CDR1 SEHNR, CDR2 FQNEAQ (reference sequence).

This chain uses TRBV2 with TRBJ1-1, with TRBD1 identical over 10 bases. Unmatched junction bases numbered 11, after V lost 6 bases and J lost 7 bases. CDR1 is SNHLY, CDR2 FYNNEI, per germline. CDR3 size: 15 residues. CDR3 protein: CASSDIPGQGFEAFF. CDR3 coding DNA: TGTGCCAGCAGCGACATCCCGGGACAGGGGTTTGAAGCTTTCTTT.

V usage is TRBV6-6 and J usage is TRBJ2-7; possibly TRBD1 for D (5 bases). V was trimmed by 2 bases and J by 2 bases, leaving 13 bases between them. The CDR3 has 15 residues. Germline loops: CDR1 MNHNY, CDR2 SVGAGI (reference sequence). CDR3 sequence (DNA): TGTGCCAGCAGTTACGCAGGCCAGGGTGCCTACGAGCAGTACTTC. Translated, it gives CASSYAGQGAYEQYF.

The J gene is TRBJ2-7, the V gene TRBV10-3, with TRBD2 identical over 12 bases. V shed 5 bases, J shed 5 bases, and the junction held 4 bases outside the gene matches. The CDR3 is made up of 14 amino acids. The germline gives CDR1 ENHRY, CDR2 SYGVKD. The CDR3 protein is CAISPSGGADEQYF. The CDR3 DNA sequence: TGTGCCATCAGTCCTAGCGGGGGGGCCGACGAGCAGTACTTC.

The rearrangement uses TRBV4-1 and TRBJ2-7; 10 positions match TRBD1. V was clipped by 4 bases and J by 4 bases; unmatched bases: 13. The germline V gene has CDR1 MGHRA and CDR2 YSYEKL. The CDR3 runs 17 residues. The CDR3 here is CASSLGGPGQGYYEQYF. CDR3 DNA: TGCGCCAGCAGCCTGGGGGGGCCGGGACAGGGGTATTACGAGCAGTACTTC.

The J gene is TRBJ1-2, the V gene TRBV7-2, with unresolved D. Germline V lookup: CDR1 SGHTA, CDR2 FQGNSA. V was pared by 1 base and J by 5 bases, with 11 bases between. CDR3 length: 14 amino acids. CDR3 DNA: TGTGCCAGCAGCTTAGATCGGGAAGCGTATGGCTACACCTTC. Translating it yields CASSLDREAYGYTF.

The J gene is TRBJ1-4, the V gene TRBV29-1; D might be TRBD1 (5 bases). This CDR3 is 14 amino acids long. V lost 6 bases and J lost 0, with 11 bases in between. Germline V gives CDR1 SQVTM, CDR2 ANQGSEA. CDR3 in DNA: TGCAGCGTCGGGGGGGTTGCAACTAATGAAAAACTGTTTTTT. Translation: CSVGGVATNEKLFF. Looking up the rest from reference TRBV29-1 and TRBJ1-4 gives the full variable domain: SAVISQKPSRDICQRGTSLTIQCQVDSQVTMMFWYRQQPGQSLTLIATANQGSEATYESGFVIDKFPISRPNLTFSTLTVSNMSPEDSSIYLCSVGGVATNEKLFFGSGTQLSVL.

This rearrangement joins TRBV6-8 to TRBJ2-7; D is possibly TRBD2 (5 bases). V lost 2 bases and J 5 bases, leaving 13 bases between the germline ends. From germline, CDR1 is MNHGY and CDR2 SAAAGT. The CDR3 is made up of 14 amino acids. The CDR3 reads CASSYPDFADEQYF. The CDR3, as DNA: TGTGCCAGCAGTTACCCGGACTTCGCCGACGAGCAGTACTTC.

The V and J genes are TRBV7-6 and TRBJ1-2, with 12 bases aligning to TRBD1. V lost 1 base, J lost 5 bases, and 2 bases stayed unmatched. This CDR3 is 15 amino acids long. CDR1 is SGHVS, CDR2 FNYEAQ, per germline. CDR3 amino acids: CASSLEGQGAYGYTF. The CDR3 DNA is TGTGCCAGCAGCTTAGAGGGACAGGGGGCGTATGGCTACACCTTC.

This chain links TRBV29-1 with TRBJ1-2; D remains unclear. Germline CDR1 is SQVTM and CDR2 is ANQGSEA. The CDR3 extends over 12 amino acids. Trimming removed 5 bases from V and 7 bases from J, with 14 bases in between. The chain's CDR3 is CSVSSQVFGYTF. The CDR3 nucleotides are TGCAGCGTTTCTAGCCAAGTTTTTGGCTACACCTTC.

In this sample, this clone turned up a few times. The chain carries TRBV27 and TRBJ2-7, with D unclear. In germline, CDR1 is MNHEY, CDR2 SMNVEV (reference sequence). The length of the CDR3 is 11 residues. Trimming left V 5 bases short and J 7 bases short, with 9 bases between. The CDR3 DNA is TGTGCCAGCAGTGCCTACGGGGAGCAGTACTTC. This sequence encodes CASSAYGEQYF.

This clone was observed a handful of times. This sequence joins TRBV6-1 and TRBJ1-2; unclear D gene. Germline-derived CDR1 and CDR2 are MNHNS and SASEGT. Deletions cut 5 bases from V and 8 bases from J, with 9 bases between. The CDR3 is 11 amino acids. In DNA form, the CDR3 reads TGTGCCAGCAGTTCGCCGGAGGGCTACACCTTC. Translating gives CASSSPEGYTF.

The chain joins TRBV19 to TRBJ2-2; 9 bases match TRBD2. CDR1 LNHDA and CDR2 SQIVND come from the germline V gene (reference sequence). The CDR3 is made up of 17 amino acids. Trimming took 10 bases from V and 0 from J; bases not matched to a gene: 12. The CDR3 here is CATLKESGGPNTGELFF. CDR3 nucleotide sequence: TGTGCCACCCTCAAGGAGAGCGGGGGGCCGAACACCGGGGAGCTGTTTTTT.

The V call is TRBV18, the J call TRBJ2-7, with 8 bases that match TRBD1. V shed 4 bases and J 3 bases; nucleotides not matched to a gene: 5. The length of the CDR3 is 14 residues. Germline assignment: CDR1 KGHSH and CDR2 LQKENI. The CDR3 sequence is CASSQGTGRYEQYF. The CDR3 DNA reads as TGTGCCAGCTCACAGGGGACAGGACGCTACGAGCAGTACTTC.

The gene calls are TRBV11-3 and TRBJ2-3; 12 nucleotides align to TRBD2. This CDR3 is 20 amino acids long. Germline-derived CDR1 and CDR2 are SGHNT and YENEEA. The V gene end was trimmed by 1 base and the J gene end by 2 bases; junction bases not matched to a gene: 13. The CDR3 nucleotides read TGTGCCAGCAGCTTAGGGGGACTAGCGGGTTTCTCCAACCTCACAGATACGCAGTATTTT. It codes for CASSLGGLAGFSNLTDTQYF.

V is TRBV12-5 and J is TRBJ2-7; no definite D call. Germline CDR1 is LGHNT and CDR2 is FRNRAP. The CDR3 loop spans 13 amino acids. Trimming left V 6 bases short and J 3 bases short, with 12 bases between. CDR3 protein: CASGSERSYEQYF. The CDR3 nucleotides are TGTGCTAGTGGCTCTGAGAGGAGCTACGAGCAGTACTTC.

The CDR3 here is CASSQDGTGKGEQYF. CDR3 nucleotides: TGTGCCAGCAGCCAAGACGGGACAGGGAAGGGCGAGCAGTACTTC. The V and J genes are TRBV14 and TRBJ2-7; 9 bases match TRBD1. V was pared by 0 bases and J by 6 bases, with 6 bases of the junction left unmatched. The CDR3 contains 15 residues. Per the germline V gene, CDR1 is SGHDN and CDR2 is FVKESK.

The gene calls are TRBV7-9 and TRBJ2-5; D might be TRBD1 (5 bases). The CDR3 is 15 residues long. The V and J ends lost 1 base and 5 bases respectively, with 14 bases between them. CDR1 SEHNR and CDR2 FQNEAQ come from the germline V gene (reference sequence). The CDR3 protein is CASSLETAGWETQYF. CDR3 DNA sequence: TGTGCCAGCAGCTTAGAGACGGCAGGGTGGGAGACCCAGTACTTC.